This T cell receptor (beta chain) derives from a study of blood T cell repertoires in COVID-19. Looked up from germline, CDR1 is KGHSH and CDR2 is LQKENI. The CDR3 length is 15 residues. Trimming removed 3 bases from V and 2 bases from J; junction bases left unmatched: 3. In the source study's methods: Reference gene primer amplification gave nucleated cell count estimates. Assay used: immunoSEQ multiplex PCR; TCRdb lists only in-frame clones, some missing. The V and J calls and clone size are taken from that table; D and trimming were inferred from the DNA. The sample shows 140,000 to 150,000 clones, about 87% of them seen only once.

The sample consisted of peripheral blood. V and J are TRBV18 and TRBJ1-5; the match to TRBD1 covers 8 bases. The sequence was collected from a woman between 45 and 60 years old with acute or convalescent COVID-19. CDR3 nucleotide sequence: TGTGCCAGCTCACCGGACAGGGTGGGCAATCAGCCCCAGCATTTT. Amino acids: CASSPDRVGNQPQHF.